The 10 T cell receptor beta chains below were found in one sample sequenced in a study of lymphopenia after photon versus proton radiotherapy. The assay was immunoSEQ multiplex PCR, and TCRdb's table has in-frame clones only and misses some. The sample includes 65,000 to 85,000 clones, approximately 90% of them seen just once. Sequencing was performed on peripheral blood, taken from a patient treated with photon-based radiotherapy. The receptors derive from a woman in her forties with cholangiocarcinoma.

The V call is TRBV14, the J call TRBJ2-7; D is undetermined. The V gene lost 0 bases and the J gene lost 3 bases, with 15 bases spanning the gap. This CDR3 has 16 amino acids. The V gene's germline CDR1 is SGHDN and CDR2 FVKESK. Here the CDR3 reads CASSQDSGYSGYEQYF. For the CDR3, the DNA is TGTGCCAGCAGCCAAGATTCCGGTTATTCAGGCTACGAGCAGTACTTC.

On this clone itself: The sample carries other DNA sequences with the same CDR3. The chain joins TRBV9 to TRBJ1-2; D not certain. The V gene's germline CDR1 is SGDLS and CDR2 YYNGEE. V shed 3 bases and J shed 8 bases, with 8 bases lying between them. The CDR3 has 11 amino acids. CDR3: CASSALGGYTF. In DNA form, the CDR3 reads TGTGCCAGCAGCGCCTTAGGGGGCTACACCTTC.

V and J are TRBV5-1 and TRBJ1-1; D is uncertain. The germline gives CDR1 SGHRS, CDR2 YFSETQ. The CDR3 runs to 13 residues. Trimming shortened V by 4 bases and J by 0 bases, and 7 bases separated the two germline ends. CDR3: CASSRELNTEAFF. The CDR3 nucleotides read TGCGCCAGCAGCCGGGAATTGAACACTGAAGCTTTCTTT.

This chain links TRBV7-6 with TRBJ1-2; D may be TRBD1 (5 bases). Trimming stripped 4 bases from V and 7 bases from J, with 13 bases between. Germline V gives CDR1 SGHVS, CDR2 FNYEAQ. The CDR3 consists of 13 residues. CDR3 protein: CASSSHPQGGYTF. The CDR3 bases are TGTGCCAGCAGCTCCCATCCTCAGGGTGGCTACACCTTC.

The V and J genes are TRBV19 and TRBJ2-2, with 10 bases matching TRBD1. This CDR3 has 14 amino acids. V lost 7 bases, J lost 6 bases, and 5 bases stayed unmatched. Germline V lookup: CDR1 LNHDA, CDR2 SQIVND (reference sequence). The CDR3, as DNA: TGTGCCAGTACCCCGGACAGGGGGTCCGGGGAGCTGTTTTTT. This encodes CASTPDRGSGELFF.

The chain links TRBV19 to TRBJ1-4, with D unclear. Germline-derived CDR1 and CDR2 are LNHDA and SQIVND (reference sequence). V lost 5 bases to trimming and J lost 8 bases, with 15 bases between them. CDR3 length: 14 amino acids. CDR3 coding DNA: TGTGCCAGTAGTGCTACCACAATGGGCGAAAAACTGTTTTTT. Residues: CASSATTMGEKLFF.

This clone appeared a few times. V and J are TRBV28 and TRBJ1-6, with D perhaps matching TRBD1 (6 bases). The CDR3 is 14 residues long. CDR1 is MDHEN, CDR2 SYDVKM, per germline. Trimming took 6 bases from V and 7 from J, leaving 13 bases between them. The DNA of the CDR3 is TGTGCCAGCAGCTCGGGGGCTAGGAATTCACCCCTCCACTTT. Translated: CASSSGARNSPLHF.

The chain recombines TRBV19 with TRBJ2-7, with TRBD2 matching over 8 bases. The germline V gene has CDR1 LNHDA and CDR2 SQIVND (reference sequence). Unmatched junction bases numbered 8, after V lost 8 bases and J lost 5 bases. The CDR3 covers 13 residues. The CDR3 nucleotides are TGTGCCAGTCGAGCGGGAGCGAAACACGAGCAGTACTTC. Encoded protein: CASRAGAKHEQYF.

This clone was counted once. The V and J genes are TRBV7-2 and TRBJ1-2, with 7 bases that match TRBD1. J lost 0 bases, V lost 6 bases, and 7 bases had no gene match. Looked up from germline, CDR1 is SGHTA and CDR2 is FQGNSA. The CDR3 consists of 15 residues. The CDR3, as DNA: TGTGCCAGCAGTAGGGGACAGCCTGCTAACTATGGCTACACCTTC. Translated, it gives CASSRGQPANYGYTF.

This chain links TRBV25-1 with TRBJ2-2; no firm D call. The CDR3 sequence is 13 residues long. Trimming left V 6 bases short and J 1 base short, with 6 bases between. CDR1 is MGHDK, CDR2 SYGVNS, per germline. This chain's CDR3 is CASSRRNTGELFF. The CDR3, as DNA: TGTGCCAGCAGCAGAAGGAACACCGGGGAGCTGTTTTTT.